This record looks at one T cell receptor (beta chain) sequence and its context. What it recognizes is unknown. Trimming cost V 2 bases and J 3 bases, with 17 bases left between them. The V gene's germline CDR1 is MNHEY and CDR2 SMNVEV (reference sequence). The CDR3 consists of 17 residues. The sample belongs to a study of shared clonotypes between healthy human individuals. Study outcomes and limitations: It was expected that sequencing depth would affect clonotype sharing among donors. Compared with clonotypes that all four donors shared, non-shared clonotypes had lower generation probabilities.

Profiling relied on immunoSEQ multiplex PCR, and the TCRdb table lists in-frame clones only, not all of them. Of a few hundred thousand clones in the sample, roughly 97% were seen once. V usage is TRBV27 and J usage is TRBJ1-5, with unresolved D. The origin of this receptor is a woman in her 30s in good health. The sample comprised naive CD4+ T cells sorted from blood. Noted subset: CD45RA+ positively selected. CDR3 in DNA: TGTGCCAGCAGTTTACTGCTGGCCCAACTAAACAATCAGCCCCAGCATTTT. It encodes CASSLLLAQLNNQPQHF.